Described below is a single T cell receptor (beta chain) sequence and its context. The sample belongs to a study of blood T cells in healthy people across ages. Study as a whole: There was about one barcoded beta molecule captured by template switching per two T cells.

Together with a sample-barcoded 5' primer, a J-beta primer mix was included in a second PCR lasting about 7 to 11 cycles. Via MiXCR, TCRdb re-called the 5' RACE reads, giving one row per CDR3 protein. The sample includes about 730,000 distinct CDR3 sequences, approximately 43% of them seen just once. The V gene end was trimmed by 5 bases and the J gene end by 1 base; junction bases not matched to a gene: 6. CDR3 length: 16 residues. Germline V gene lookup returns CDR1 SGHTA and CDR2 FQGNSA. The clonotype comes from a woman in her sixties in good health. The chain is built from TRBV7-2 and TRBJ2-5, with TRBD2 matching 11 bases. The sequenced material came from blood. CDR3 residues: CASSARTSGPQETQYF. The CDR3 nucleotides are TGTGCCAGCAGCGCCCGGACTAGCGGGCCCCAAGAGACCCAGTACTTC.